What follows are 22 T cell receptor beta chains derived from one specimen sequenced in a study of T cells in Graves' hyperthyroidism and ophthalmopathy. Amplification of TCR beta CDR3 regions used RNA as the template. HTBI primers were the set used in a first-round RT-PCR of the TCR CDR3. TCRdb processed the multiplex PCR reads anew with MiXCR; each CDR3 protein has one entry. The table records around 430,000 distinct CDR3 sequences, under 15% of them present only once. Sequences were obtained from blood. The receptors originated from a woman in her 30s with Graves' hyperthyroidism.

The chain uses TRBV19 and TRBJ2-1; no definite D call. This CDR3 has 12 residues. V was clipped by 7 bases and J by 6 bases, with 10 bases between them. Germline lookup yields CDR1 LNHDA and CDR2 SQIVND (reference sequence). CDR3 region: CASTSLRNEQFF. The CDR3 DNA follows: TGTGCCAGTACTTCCCTTCGCAATGAGCAGTTCTTC.

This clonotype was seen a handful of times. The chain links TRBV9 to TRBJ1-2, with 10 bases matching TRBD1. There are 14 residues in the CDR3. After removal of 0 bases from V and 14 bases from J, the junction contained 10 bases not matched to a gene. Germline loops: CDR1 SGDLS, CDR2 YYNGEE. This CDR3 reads CASSVEGTGDPVTF. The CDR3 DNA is TGTGCCAGCAGCGTAGAAGGGACAGGGGACCCCGTGACCTTC. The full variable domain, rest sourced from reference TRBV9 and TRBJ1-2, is DSGVTQTPKHLITATGQRVTLRCSPRSGDLSVYWYQQSLDQGLQFLIQYYNGEERAKGNILERFSAQQFPDLHSELNLSSLELGDSALYFCASSVEGTGDPVTFGSGTRLTVV.

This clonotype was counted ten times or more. CDR3: CASSLDGTEAFF. The CDR3 nucleotides are TGTGCCAGCAGCTTAGACGGTACTGAAGCTTTCTTT. The V call is TRBV7-2, the J call TRBJ1-1; no clear D. From germline, CDR1 is SGHTA and CDR2 FQGNSA. V was clipped by 1 base and J by 5 bases, with 5 bases between them. The CDR3 sequence is 12 residues long.

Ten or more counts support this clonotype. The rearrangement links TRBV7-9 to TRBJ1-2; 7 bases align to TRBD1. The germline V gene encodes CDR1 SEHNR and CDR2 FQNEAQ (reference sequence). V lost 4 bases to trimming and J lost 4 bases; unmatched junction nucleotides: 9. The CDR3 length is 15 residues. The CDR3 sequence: CASSSGTGVTYGYTF. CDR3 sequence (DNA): TGTGCCAGCAGCTCTGGAACAGGGGTTACCTATGGCTACACCTTC.

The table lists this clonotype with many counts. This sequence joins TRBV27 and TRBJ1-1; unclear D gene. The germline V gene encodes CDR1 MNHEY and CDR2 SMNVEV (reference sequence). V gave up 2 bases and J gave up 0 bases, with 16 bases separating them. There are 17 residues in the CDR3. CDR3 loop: CASSLGGWYPMNTEAFF. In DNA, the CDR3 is TGTGCCAGCAGTTTAGGTGGGTGGTACCCCATGAACACTGAAGCTTTCTTT.

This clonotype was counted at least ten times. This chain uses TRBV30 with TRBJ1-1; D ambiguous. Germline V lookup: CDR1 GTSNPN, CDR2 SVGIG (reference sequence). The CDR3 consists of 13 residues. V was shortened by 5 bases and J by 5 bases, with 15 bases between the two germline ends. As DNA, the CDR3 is TGTGCCTGGGTTTCGGGCCATGGAACTGAAGCTTTCTTT. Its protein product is CAWVSGHGTEAFF.

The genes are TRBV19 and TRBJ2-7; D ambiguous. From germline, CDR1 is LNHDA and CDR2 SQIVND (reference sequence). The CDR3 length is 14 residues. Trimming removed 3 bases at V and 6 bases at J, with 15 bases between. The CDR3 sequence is CASSILNFDPEQYF. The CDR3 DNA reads TGTGCCAGTAGTATCTTAAACTTCGACCCCGAGCAGTACTTC. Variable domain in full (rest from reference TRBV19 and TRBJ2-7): DGGITQSPKYLFRKEGQNVTLSCEQNLNHDAMYWYRQDPGQGLRLIYYSQIVNDFQKGDIAEGYSVSREKKESFPLTVTSAQKNPTAFYLCASSILNFDPEQYFGPGTRLTVT.

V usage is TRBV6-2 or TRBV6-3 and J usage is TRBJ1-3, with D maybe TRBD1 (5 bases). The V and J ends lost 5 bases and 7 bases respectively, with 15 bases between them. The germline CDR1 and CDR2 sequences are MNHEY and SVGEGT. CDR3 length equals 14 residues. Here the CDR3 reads CASSTLGGSNTIYF. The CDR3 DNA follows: TGTGCCAGCAGTACCCTTGGGGGGTCGAACACCATATATTTT.

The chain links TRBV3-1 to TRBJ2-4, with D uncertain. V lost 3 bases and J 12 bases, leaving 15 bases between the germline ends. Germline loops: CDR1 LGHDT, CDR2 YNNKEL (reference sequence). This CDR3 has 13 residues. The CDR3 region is CASSQLGKVGQYF. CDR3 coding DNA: TGTGCCAGCAGCCAGTTGGGCAAAGTGGGTCAGTACTTC.

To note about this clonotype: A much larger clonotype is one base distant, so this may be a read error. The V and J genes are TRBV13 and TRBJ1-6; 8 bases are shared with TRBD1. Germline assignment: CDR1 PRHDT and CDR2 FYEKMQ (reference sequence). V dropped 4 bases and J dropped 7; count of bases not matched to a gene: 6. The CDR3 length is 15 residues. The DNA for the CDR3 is TGTGCCAGCAGCTACGGACAGGGCCCAAATTCACCCCTCCACTTT. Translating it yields CASSYGQGPNSPLHF.

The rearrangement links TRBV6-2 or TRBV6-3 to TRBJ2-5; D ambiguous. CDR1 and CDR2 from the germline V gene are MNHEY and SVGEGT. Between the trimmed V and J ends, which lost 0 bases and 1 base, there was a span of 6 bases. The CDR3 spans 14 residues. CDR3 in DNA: TGTGCCAGCAGTTACTCGGCCAGCCAAGAGACCCAGTACTTC. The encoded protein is CASSYSASQETQYF.

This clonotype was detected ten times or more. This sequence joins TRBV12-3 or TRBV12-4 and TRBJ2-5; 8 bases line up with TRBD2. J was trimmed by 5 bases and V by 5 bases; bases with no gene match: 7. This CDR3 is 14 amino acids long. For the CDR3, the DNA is TGTGCCAGCAGTCCTGGACTAGCTTCGGAGACCCAGTACTTC. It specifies CASSPGLASETQYF.

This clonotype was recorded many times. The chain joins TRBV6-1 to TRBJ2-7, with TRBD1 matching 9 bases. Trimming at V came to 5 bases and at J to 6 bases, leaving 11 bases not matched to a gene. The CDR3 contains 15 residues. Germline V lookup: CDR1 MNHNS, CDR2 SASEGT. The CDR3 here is CASSYKGQGISEQYF. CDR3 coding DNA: TGTGCCAGCAGTTATAAGGGACAGGGAATCTCCGAGCAGTACTTC.

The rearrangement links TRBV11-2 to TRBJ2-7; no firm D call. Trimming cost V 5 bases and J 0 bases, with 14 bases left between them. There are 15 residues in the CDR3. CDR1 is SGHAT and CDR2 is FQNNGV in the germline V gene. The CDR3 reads CASSPSVDISYEQYF. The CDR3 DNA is TGTGCCAGCAGCCCCTCCGTCGACATCTCCTACGAGCAGTACTTC.

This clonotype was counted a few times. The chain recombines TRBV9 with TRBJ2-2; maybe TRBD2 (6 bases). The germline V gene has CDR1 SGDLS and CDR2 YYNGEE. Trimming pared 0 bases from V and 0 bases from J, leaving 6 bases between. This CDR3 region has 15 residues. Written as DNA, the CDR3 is TGTGCCAGCAGCGTAGCGGGAGCGAACACCGGGGAGCTGTTTTTT. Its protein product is CASSVAGANTGELFF.

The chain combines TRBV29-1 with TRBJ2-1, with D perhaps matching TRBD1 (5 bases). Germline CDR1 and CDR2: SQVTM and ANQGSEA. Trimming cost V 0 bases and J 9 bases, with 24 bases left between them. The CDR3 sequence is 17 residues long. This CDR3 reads CSVEEGRSHQGNGEQFF. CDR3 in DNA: TGCAGCGTTGAAGAAGGAAGGTCGCACCAGGGAAATGGTGAGCAGTTCTTC.

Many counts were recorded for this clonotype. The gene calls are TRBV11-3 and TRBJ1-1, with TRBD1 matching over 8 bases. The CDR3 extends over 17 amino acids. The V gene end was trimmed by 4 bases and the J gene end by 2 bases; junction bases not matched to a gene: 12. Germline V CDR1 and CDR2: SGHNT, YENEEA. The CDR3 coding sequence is TGTGCCAGCAGCTCCACAGGGGGGGACGGACGAAACACTGAAGCTTTCTTT. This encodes CASSSTGGDGRNTEAFF.

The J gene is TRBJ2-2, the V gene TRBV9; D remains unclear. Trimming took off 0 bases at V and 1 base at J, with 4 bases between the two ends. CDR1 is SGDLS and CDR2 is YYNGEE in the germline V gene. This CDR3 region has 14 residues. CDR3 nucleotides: TGTGCCAGCAGCGTAGGAGTGAACACCGGGGAGCTGTTTTTT. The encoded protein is CASSVGVNTGELFF.

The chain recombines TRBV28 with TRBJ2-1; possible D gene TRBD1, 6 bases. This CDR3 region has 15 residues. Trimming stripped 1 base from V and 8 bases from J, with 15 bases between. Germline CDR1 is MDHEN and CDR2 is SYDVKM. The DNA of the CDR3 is TGTGCCAGCAGTTTATCGGCCGGGACAATCGATGAGCAGTTCTTC. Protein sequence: CASSLSAGTIDEQFF.

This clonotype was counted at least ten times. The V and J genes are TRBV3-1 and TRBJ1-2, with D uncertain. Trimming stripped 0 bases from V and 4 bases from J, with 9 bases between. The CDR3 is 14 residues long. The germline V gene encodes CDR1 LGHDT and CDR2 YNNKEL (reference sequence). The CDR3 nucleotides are TGTGCCAGCAGCCAAGAGGGTCAGGTCTATGGCTACACCTTC. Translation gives CASSQEGQVYGYTF.

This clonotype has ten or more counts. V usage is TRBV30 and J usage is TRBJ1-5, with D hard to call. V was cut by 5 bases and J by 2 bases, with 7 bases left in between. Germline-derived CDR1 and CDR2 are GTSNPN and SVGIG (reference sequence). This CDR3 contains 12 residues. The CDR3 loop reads CAWGGGNQPQHF. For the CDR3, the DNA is TGTGCCTGGGGAGGTGGCAATCAGCCCCAGCATTTT.

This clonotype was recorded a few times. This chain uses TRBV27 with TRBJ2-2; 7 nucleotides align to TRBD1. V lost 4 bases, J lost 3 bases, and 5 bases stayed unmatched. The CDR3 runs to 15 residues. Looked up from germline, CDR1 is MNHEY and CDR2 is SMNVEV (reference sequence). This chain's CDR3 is CASSSRDRHTGELFF. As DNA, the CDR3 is TGTGCCAGCAGTTCCCGGGACAGACACACCGGGGAGCTGTTTTTT.